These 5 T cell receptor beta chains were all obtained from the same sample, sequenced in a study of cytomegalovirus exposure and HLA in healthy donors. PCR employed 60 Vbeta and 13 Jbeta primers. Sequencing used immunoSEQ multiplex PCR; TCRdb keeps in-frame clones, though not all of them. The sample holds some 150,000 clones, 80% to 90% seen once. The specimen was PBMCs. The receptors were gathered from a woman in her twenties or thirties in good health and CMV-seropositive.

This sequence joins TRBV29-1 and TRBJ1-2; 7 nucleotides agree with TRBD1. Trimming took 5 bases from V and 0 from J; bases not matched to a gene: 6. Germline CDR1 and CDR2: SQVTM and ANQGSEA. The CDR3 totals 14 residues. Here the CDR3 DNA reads TGCAGCGTTTGGGACAGAGCAGCTAACTATGGCTACACCTTC. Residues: CSVWDRAANYGYTF.

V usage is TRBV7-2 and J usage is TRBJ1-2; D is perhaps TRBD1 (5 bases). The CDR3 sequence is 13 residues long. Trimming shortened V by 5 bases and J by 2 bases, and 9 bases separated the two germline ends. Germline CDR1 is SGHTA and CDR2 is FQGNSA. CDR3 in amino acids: CASSKTVNYGYTF. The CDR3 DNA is TGTGCCAGCAGCAAGACAGTAAACTATGGCTACACCTTC.

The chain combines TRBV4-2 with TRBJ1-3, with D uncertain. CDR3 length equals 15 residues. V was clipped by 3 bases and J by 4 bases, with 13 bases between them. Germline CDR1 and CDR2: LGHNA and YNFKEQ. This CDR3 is CASSQAQERGNTIYF. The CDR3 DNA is TGTGCCAGCAGCCAGGCTCAGGAAAGAGGAAACACCATATATTTT.

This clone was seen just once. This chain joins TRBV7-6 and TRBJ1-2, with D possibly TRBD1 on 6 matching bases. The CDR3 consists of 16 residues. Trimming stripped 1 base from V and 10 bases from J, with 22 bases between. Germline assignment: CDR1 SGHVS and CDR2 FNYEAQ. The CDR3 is CASSLDQPMGAGAYTF. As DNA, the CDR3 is TGTGCCAGCAGCTTAGACCAGCCCATGGGGGCAGGTGCCTACACCTTC.

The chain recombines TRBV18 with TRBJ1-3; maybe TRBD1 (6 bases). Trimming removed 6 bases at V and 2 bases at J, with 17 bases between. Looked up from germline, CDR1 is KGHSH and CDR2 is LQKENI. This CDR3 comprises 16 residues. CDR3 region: CASSQTGPTPGNTIYF. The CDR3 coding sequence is TGTGCCAGCTCCCAGACAGGACCAACCCCTGGAAACACCATATATTTT.